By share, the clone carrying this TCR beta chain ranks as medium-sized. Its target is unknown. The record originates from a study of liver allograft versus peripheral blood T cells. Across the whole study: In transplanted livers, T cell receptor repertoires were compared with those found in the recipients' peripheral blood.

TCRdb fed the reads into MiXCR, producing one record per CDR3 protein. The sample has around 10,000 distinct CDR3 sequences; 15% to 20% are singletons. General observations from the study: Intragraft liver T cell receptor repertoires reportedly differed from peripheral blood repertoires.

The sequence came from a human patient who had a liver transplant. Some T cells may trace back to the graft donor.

The CDR3 sequence: CASSAGPPRAFF. The CDR3 nucleotides read TGTGCCAGCAGCGCCGGACCGCCCAGAGCTTTCTTT. This chain uses TRBV6-1 with TRBJ1-1; the D is unclear. The ends were cut back, 6 bases at V and 10 bases at J, with 15 bases in the middle. The CDR3 sequence is 12 residues long. Germline CDR1 MNHNS, CDR2 SASEGT.